The clone carrying this T cell receptor beta chain showed up just a few times. Antigen specificity is unknown. Treatment: approximately 9-day PBMC culture with coronavirus spike peptide pools or control peptides (ViraFEST assay). An Oncomine TCR Beta short-read assay was used to sequence the DNA from cultured CD4+ T cells. In TCRdb, the PCR reads were re-called with MiXCR into one record per CDR3 protein. The sample shows just over 15,000 distinct CDR3 sequences, 40% to 55% of them seen only once. The sample belongs to a study of vaccination and CD4 T cells after COVID-19. Study-level background: The BNT162b2 or mRNA-1273 vaccine was given to participants in two doses. Controls used CEFX viral epitopes (positive), HIV-1 Nef peptides (negative), or no peptide. Researchers treated cells with overlapping spike peptides taken from SARS-CoV-2, HCoV-NL63, HCoV-OC43 and HCoV-229E. Whole-study findings and limits: Convalescent patients' vaccine-specific clones were spike mono-reactive in 304 of 307 cases.

The CDR3 totals 12 residues. Trimming cost V 6 bases and J 7 bases, with 12 bases left between them. This TCR was sampled from a human donor who had recovered from COVID-19. Sample: CD4+ T cells from blood, cultured in vitro, taken before SARS-CoV-2 vaccination. The genes are TRBV12-3 or TRBV12-4 and TRBJ2-5; D ambiguous. CDR3 residues: CASSPNSGTQYF. CDR3 nucleotide sequence: TGTGCCAGCAGCCCGAACAGTGGGACCCAGTACTTC.